This passage covers 23 T cell receptor beta chains from one sample sequenced in a study of shared clonotypes between healthy human individuals. TCRdb's copy holds only in-frame clones and misses some; the assay was immunoSEQ multiplex PCR. The data contain a few million clones, about 92% of them singletons. Sample: naive CD4+ T cells from PBMCs. Subset meaning: CD45RA+ positively selected. The receptors come from a man aged 18-30 years in good health. Some clones in this sample may be carry-over from other donors' samples.

This sequence joins TRBV21-1 and TRBJ2-5. TRBV21-1 is labeled a pseudogene. This CDR3 has 16 amino acids. The CDR3 coding sequence is TGTGCCAGCAGCAACCGGGGCAGAGCCCCCCCAGAGACCCAGTACTTC. This encodes CASSNRGRAPPETQYF.

The gene calls are TRBV25-1 and TRBJ2-3; D possibly corresponds to TRBD2 (5 bases). Between the trimmed V and J ends, which lost 2 bases and 2 bases, there was a span of 8 bases. The CDR3 is 14 residues long. Germline loops: CDR1 MGHDK, CDR2 SYGVNS. CDR3 in DNA: TGTGCCAGCAGTGAACGGGGTCACACAGATACGCAGTATTTT. Residues: CASSERGHTDTQYF.

This chain connects TRBV5-5 to TRBJ1-4; D ambiguous. The germline CDR1 and CDR2 sequences are SGHKS and YYEKEE (reference sequence). This CDR3 has 16 residues. Trimming stripped 0 bases from V and 0 bases from J, with 9 bases between. The CDR3 loop is CASSLGVSSTNEKLFF. The CDR3 nucleotides read TGTGCCAGCAGCTTGGGGGTCAGTTCAACTAATGAAAAACTGTTTTTT. Based on the CDR3 plus reference TRBV5-5 and TRBJ1-4, the full variable domain is DAGVTQSPTHLIKTRGQQVTLRCSPISGHKSVSWYQQVLGQGPQFIFQYYEKEERGRGNFPDRFSARQFPNYSSELNVNALLLGDSALYLCASSLGVSSTNEKLFFGSGTQLSVL.

The V and J genes are TRBV7-9 and TRBJ1-4, with D unclear. Germline V gene sequence: CDR1 SEHNR, CDR2 FQNEAQ (reference sequence). This CDR3 is built from 15 residues. Trimming stripped 5 bases from V and 0 bases from J, with 10 bases between. The CDR3 is CASSPQSATNEKLFF. The CDR3 DNA reads as TGTGCCAGCAGCCCGCAAAGCGCAACTAATGAAAAACTGTTTTTT.

V gene TRBV25-1 combines with J gene TRBJ1-5; no firm D call. Germline lookup yields CDR1 MGHDK and CDR2 SYGVNS. The CDR3 covers 14 residues. V lost 8 bases, J lost 0 bases, and 11 bases lay in between. CDR3 in amino acids: CASGGPYSNQPQHF. DNA of the CDR3: TGTGCCAGCGGCGGACCTTATAGCAATCAGCCCCAGCATTTT.

This clone has just one count. The chain employs TRBV23-1 and TRBJ2-2; TRBD1 matches 8 bases. TRBV23-1 belongs to the ORF category, with a function that is uncertain. The CDR3 covers 16 residues. J gave up 3 bases and V 4 bases, and 7 bases lay outside the gene matches. The CDR3 protein is CASSRQGAKDTGELFF. The CDR3 bases are TGCGCCAGCAGTCGTCAGGGGGCGAAAGACACCGGGGAGCTGTTTTTT.

V usage is TRBV6-1 and J usage is TRBJ1-1; no reliable D call. V shed 5 bases and J shed 1 base, with 23 bases lying between them. Germline V lookup: CDR1 MNHNS, CDR2 SASEGT. The CDR3 length is 18 residues. The CDR3: CASSKERGSGETNTEAFF. The CDR3 nucleotides read TGTGCCAGCAGTAAAGAACGAGGTTCGGGAGAGACGAACACTGAAGCTTTCTTT.

The chain recombines TRBV11-2 with TRBJ2-1; D unclear. The germline CDR1 and CDR2 sequences are SGHAT and FQNNGV. V was shortened by 5 bases and J by 1 base, with 12 bases between the two germline ends. The CDR3 runs to 15 residues. The CDR3 DNA follows: TGTGCCAGCAGCCCGGAACCGGGTTCCTACAATGAGCAGTTCTTC. Translated: CASSPEPGSYNEQFF.

The rearrangement joins TRBV9 to TRBJ2-3; D unclear. Germline CDR1 and CDR2: SGDLS and YYNGEE. The V end was cut by 0 bases, the J end by 3 bases, with 11 bases between. The CDR3 is 15 residues long. Here the CDR3 DNA reads TGTGCCAGCAGCGTAGGAGCTACCTTGACAGATACGCAGTATTTT. Its protein product is CASSVGATLTDTQYF.

The gene calls are TRBV28 and TRBJ1-6, with TRBD1 matching over 7 bases. This CDR3 contains 17 residues. Germline lookup yields CDR1 MDHEN and CDR2 SYDVKM. Germline trimming cut 6 bases from V and 4 bases from J; bases unmatched to any gene: 12. CDR3 in amino acids: CASRGQKPIPYNSPLHF. For the CDR3, the DNA is TGTGCCAGCAGGGGACAGAAGCCGATACCATATAATTCACCCCTCCACTTT.

The chain recombines TRBV4-2 with TRBJ2-7; D is perhaps TRBD1 (6 bases). Per the germline V gene, CDR1 is LGHNA and CDR2 is YNFKEQ. The CDR3 is 16 residues long. V lost 1 base and J lost 1, with 14 bases in between. The CDR3 loop reads CASSQGAARGSYEQYF. CDR3 bases: TGTGCCAGCAGCCAAGGCGCAGCCAGGGGATCCTACGAGCAGTACTTC.

V is TRBV28 and J is TRBJ2-7; 10 bases map to TRBD2. V shed 8 bases and J 3 bases; nucleotides not matched to a gene: 10. This CDR3 has 15 amino acids. CDR1 MDHEN and CDR2 SYDVKM come from the germline V gene. CDR3 sequence reads: CASASGSLGNYEQYF. The CDR3 nucleotides read TGTGCCAGCGCTAGCGGGAGTCTTGGTAACTACGAGCAGTACTTC.

The chain combines TRBV7-8 with TRBJ1-1, with 7 nucleotides matching TRBD1. This CDR3 has 19 residues. Germline CDR1 and CDR2: SGHVS and FQNEAQ. The V segment lost 1 base and the J segment 1 base; nucleotides outside the gene matches: 15. This CDR3 reads CASSLVPPTGVDRNTEAFF. CDR3 bases: TGTGCCAGCAGCTTAGTCCCCCCAACAGGGGTTGATCGGAACACTGAAGCTTTCTTT.

V and J are TRBV7-8 and TRBJ2-1; 14 bases line up with TRBD2. The CDR3 is 16 amino acids. V lost 4 bases and J lost 8; bases outside the gene matches: 7. Germline assignment: CDR1 SGHVS and CDR2 FQNEAQ. The CDR3 coding sequence is TGTGCCAGCAGCTCCCCGGGACTAGCGGGAGTGGATGAGCAGTTCTTC. Encoded protein: CASSSPGLAGVDEQFF.

The chain joins TRBV5-1 to TRBJ2-7, with a weak D call TRBD1 (6 bases). The germline V and J ends were trimmed by 4 bases and 2 bases, with 16 bases remaining between them. The CDR3 is 15 amino acids. Germline CDR1 and CDR2: SGHRS and YFSETQ. CDR3 residues: CASSARRGSPYEQYF. CDR3 DNA sequence: TGCGCCAGCAGCGCACGAAGGGGGTCCCCCTACGAGCAGTACTTC.

CDR3 amino acids: CASSLRPGAVGGYTF. The DNA for the CDR3 is TGTGCCAGCAGTTTGCGGCCAGGGGCCGTGGGAGGCTACACCTTC. The rearrangement uses TRBV28 and TRBJ1-2; D is perhaps TRBD1 (6 bases). V was pared by 3 bases and J by 8 bases, with 19 bases between. Germline lookup yields CDR1 MDHEN and CDR2 SYDVKM. The CDR3 sequence is 15 residues long.

The V call is TRBV7-9, the J call TRBJ2-7; 13 bases map to TRBD2. The CDR3 totals 15 residues. Germline V lookup: CDR1 SEHNR, CDR2 FQNEAQ (reference sequence). V lost 5 bases to trimming and J lost 8 bases; unmatched junction nucleotides: 9. CDR3 DNA sequence: TGTGCCAGCAGCCTAACTAGCGGGAGGGCCGTCAAGCAGTACTTC. Encoded protein: CASSLTSGRAVKQYF.

The chain employs TRBV9 and TRBJ2-7; possibly TRBD1 or TRBD2 for D (5 bases each). This CDR3 is 15 amino acids long. The V end lost 0 bases, the J end lost 6 bases, and 16 bases lay between the germline ends. Germline lookup yields CDR1 SGDLS and CDR2 YYNGEE. CDR3 residues: CASSVGRDGWGEQYF. DNA for the CDR3: TGTGCCAGCAGCGTAGGTCGGGACGGGTGGGGCGAGCAGTACTTC.

The V gene is TRBV6-1, the J gene TRBJ2-3; maybe TRBD2 (6 bases). V was cut by 4 bases and J by 4 bases, with 12 bases left in between. Germline CDR1 is MNHNS and CDR2 is SASEGT. The CDR3 spans 14 residues. The CDR3: CASSVTRLADTQYF. The CDR3 nucleotides are TGTGCCAGCAGTGTAACTCGACTAGCAGATACGCAGTATTTT.

The J gene is TRBJ1-2, the V gene TRBV11-2; perhaps TRBD1 as D (6 bases). V was cut by 4 bases and J by 6 bases, with 18 bases left in between. CDR3 length: 15 residues. CDR1 is SGHAT, CDR2 FQNNGV, per germline. The DNA of the CDR3 is TGTGCCAGCAGCTCACTAGGGAGGGCAGGGGATGGCTACACCTTC. This translates into CASSSLGRAGDGYTF.

V gene TRBV5-1 combines with J gene TRBJ2-5; D may be TRBD1 (6 bases). Looked up from germline, CDR1 is SGHRS and CDR2 is YFSETQ. CDR3 length: 14 amino acids. Trimming took 0 bases from V and 5 from J, leaving 11 bases between them. CDR3 sequence (DNA): TGCGCCAGCAGCTTGGCAGGGGCTAGGGAGACCCAGTACTTC. This sequence encodes CASSLAGARETQYF.

The chain couples TRBV5-1 to TRBJ2-5; D is uncertain. The CDR3 is made up of 14 amino acids. Germline values: CDR1 SGHRS, CDR2 YFSETQ. The ends were cut back, 4 bases at V and 5 bases at J, with 15 bases in the middle. This CDR3 is CASSQVGLPETQYF. The CDR3 DNA follows: TGCGCCAGCAGCCAGGTCGGGTTACCTGAGACCCAGTACTTC.

A single count supports this clone. This chain links TRBV28 with TRBJ2-3; maybe TRBD2 (6 bases). The germline CDR1 and CDR2 sequences are MDHEN and SYDVKM. Between the trimmed V and J ends, which lost 10 bases and 2 bases, there was a span of 16 bases. This CDR3 region has 14 residues. The CDR3 is CAMQGPGATDTQYF. The CDR3 coding sequence is TGTGCCATGCAGGGCCCGGGAGCCACAGATACGCAGTATTTT.